Sequencing of this T cell receptor (beta chain) was carried out in a study of T cells in Graves' hyperthyroidism and ophthalmopathy. Study-level findings and limits: Blood also carried most thyroid clonotypes expanded above 0.001.

The CDR3 regions of TCR beta were amplified from RNA transcripts. The HTBI set primed first-round TCR CDR3 RT-PCR. TCRdb analysed the multiplex PCR reads with MiXCR anew, one entry per CDR3 protein. The sample lists nearly 600,000 distinct CDR3 sequences, 13% to 15% occurring once. As regards this clonotype: Antigen unknown.

CDR3 size: 14 residues. V dropped 3 bases and J dropped 0 bases, with 8 bases sitting between them. The V gene's germline CDR1 is MNHNS and CDR2 SASEGT. The rearrangement joins TRBV6-1 to TRBJ1-1, with D unresolved. The sequence came from a woman under 30 with Graves' ophthalmopathy. The sequenced material came from blood. The CDR3 sequence: CASSDRSVNTEAFF. The DNA for the CDR3 is TGTGCCAGCAGTGACAGGTCTGTGAACACTGAAGCTTTCTTT.